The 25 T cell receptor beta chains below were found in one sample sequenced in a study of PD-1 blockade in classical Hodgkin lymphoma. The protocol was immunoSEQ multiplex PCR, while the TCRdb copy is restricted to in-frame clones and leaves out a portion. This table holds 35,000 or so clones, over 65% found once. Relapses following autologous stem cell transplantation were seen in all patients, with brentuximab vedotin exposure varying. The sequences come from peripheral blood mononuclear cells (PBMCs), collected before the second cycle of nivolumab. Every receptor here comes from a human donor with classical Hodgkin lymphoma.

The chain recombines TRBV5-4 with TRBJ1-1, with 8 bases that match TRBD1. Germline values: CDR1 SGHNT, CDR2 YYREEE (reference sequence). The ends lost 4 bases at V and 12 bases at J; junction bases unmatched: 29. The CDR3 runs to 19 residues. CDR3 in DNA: TGTGCCAGCAGCCGTGACGGACAGGGCCCCCGAGTATCGGATTCGGAACCTTTCTTT. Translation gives CASSRDGQGPRVSDSEPFF.

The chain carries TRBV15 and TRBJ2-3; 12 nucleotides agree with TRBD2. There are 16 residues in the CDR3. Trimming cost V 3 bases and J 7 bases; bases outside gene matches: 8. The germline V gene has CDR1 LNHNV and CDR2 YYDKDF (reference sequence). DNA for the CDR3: TGTGCCACCAGCAGGCCTAGCGGGGGGGCCCCCAATACGCAGTATTTT. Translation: CATSRPSGGAPNTQYF.

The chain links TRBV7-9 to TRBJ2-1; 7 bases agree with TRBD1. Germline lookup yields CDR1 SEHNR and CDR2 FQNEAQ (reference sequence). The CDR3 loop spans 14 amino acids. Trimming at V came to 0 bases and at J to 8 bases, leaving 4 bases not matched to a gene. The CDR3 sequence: CASSLAGQRDEQFF. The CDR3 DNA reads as TGTGCCAGCAGCTTAGCGGGACAGAGGGATGAGCAGTTCTTC.

For the CDR3, the DNA is TGTGCCAGCAGCCCGAGAGGTGCAACTAATGAAAAACTGTTTTTT. Translated, it gives CASSPRGATNEKLFF. The chain couples TRBV7-9 to TRBJ1-4; D gene uncertain. V was pared by 5 bases and J by 0 bases, with 10 bases between. Germline V gene sequence: CDR1 SEHNR, CDR2 FQNEAQ (reference sequence). The CDR3 extends over 15 amino acids. The full variable domain, with the rest looked up from reference TRBV7-9 and TRBJ1-4, is DTGVSQNPRHKITKRGQNVTFRCDPISEHNRLYWYRQTLGQGPEFLTYFQNEAQLEKSRLLSDRFSAERPKGSFSTLEIQRTEQGDSAMYLCASSPRGATNEKLFFGSGTQLSVL.

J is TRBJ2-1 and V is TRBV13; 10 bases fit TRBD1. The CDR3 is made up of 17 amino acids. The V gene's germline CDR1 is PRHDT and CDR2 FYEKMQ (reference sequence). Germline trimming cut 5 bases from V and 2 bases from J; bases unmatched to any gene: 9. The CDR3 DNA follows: TGTGCCAGCAGCCTGTTAATAGGACAGGGGGCCTACAATGAGCAGTTCTTC. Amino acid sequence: CASSLLIGQGAYNEQFF.

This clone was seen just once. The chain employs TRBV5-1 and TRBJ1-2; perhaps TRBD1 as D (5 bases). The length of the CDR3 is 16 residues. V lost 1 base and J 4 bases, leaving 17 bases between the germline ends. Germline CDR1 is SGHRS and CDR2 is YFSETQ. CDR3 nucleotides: TGCGCCAGCAGCTTGTCTTGGGACTCCGTATCCTATGGCTACACCTTC. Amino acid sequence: CASSLSWDSVSYGYTF. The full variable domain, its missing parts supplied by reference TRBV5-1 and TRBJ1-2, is KAGVTQTPRYLIKTRGQQVTLSCSPISGHRSVSWYQQTPGQGLQFLFEYFSETQRNKGNFPGRFSGRQFSNSRSEMNVSTLELGDSALYLCASSLSWDSVSYGYTFGSGTRLTVV.

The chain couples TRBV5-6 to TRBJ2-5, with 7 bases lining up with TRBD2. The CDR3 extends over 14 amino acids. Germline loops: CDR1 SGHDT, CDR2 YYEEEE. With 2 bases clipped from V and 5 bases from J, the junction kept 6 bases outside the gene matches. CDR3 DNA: TGTGCCAGCAGCTTAACTAGCGCTGGGGAGACCCAGTACTTC. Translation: CASSLTSAGETQYF.

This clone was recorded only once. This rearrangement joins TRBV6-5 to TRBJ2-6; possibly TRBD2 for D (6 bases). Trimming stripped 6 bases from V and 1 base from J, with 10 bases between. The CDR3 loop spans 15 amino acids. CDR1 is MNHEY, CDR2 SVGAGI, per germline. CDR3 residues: CASSRGDSGANVLTF. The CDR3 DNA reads TGTGCCAGCAGCCGCGGGGATTCTGGGGCCAACGTCCTGACTTTC.

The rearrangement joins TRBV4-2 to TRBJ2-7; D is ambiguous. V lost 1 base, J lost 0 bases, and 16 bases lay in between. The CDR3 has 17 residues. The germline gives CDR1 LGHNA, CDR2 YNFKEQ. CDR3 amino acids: CASSQVWSDRSSYEQYF. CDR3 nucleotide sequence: TGTGCCAGCAGCCAAGTTTGGTCTGACCGGAGCTCCTACGAGCAGTACTTC.

Here the CDR3 reads CASNRGGSEDTQYF. Here the CDR3 DNA reads TGTGCCAGCAACCGCGGGGGGTCCGAAGATACGCAGTATTTT. The J gene is TRBJ2-3, the V gene TRBV6-5, with 8 positions matching TRBD2. The CDR3 covers 14 residues. With 7 bases clipped from V and 5 bases from J, the junction kept 8 bases outside the gene matches. CDR1 is MNHEY, CDR2 SVGAGI, per germline.

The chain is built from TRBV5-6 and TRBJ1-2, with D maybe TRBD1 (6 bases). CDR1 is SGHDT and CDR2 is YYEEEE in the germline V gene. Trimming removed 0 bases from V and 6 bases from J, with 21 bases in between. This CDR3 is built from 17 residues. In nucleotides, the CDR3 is TGTGCCAGCAGCTTGGGTGCCACAGGGAACAGTATCCATGGCTACACCTTC. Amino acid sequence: CASSLGATGNSIHGYTF.

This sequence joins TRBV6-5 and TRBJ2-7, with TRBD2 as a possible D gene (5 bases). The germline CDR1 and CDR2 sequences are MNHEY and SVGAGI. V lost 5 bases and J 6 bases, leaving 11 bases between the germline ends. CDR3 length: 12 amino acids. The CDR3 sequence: CASSPEGFEQYF. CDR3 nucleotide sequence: TGTGCCAGCAGTCCAGAGGGCTTCGAGCAGTACTTC.

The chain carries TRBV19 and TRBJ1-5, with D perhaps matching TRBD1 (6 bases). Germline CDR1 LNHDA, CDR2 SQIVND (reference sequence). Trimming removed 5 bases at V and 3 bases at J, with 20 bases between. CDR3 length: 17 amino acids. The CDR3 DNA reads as TGTGCCAGTAGTCCCCAGGTAGTGGACAGCTTCAATCAGCCCCAGCATTTT. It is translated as CASSPQVVDSFNQPQHF.

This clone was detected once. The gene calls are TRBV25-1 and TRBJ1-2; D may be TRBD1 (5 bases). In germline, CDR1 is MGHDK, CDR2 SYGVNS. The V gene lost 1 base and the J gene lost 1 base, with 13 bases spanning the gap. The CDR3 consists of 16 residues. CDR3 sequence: CASSEFGGGGNYGYTF. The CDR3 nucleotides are TGTGCCAGCAGTGAATTCGGAGGCGGGGGTAACTATGGCTACACCTTC.

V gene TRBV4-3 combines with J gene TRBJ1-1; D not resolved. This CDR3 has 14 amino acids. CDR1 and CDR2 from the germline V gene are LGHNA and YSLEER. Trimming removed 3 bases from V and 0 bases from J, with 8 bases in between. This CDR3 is CASSHGLMNTEAFF. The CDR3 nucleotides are TGCGCCAGCAGCCATGGCCTAATGAACACTGAAGCTTTCTTT.

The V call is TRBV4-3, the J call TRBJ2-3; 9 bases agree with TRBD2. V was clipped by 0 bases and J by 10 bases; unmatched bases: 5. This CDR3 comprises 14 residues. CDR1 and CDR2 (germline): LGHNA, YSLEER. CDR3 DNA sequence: TGCGCCAGCAGCCAAGAGGCACTAGCGGGTTCGCAGTATTTT. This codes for CASSQEALAGSQYF.

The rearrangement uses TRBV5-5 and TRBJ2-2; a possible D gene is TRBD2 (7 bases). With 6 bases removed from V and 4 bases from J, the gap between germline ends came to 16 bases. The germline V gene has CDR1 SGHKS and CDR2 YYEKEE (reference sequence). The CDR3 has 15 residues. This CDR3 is CASTARGAVTGELFF. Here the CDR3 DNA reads TGTGCCAGCACGGCCCGGGGGGCCGTCACCGGGGAGCTGTTTTTT.

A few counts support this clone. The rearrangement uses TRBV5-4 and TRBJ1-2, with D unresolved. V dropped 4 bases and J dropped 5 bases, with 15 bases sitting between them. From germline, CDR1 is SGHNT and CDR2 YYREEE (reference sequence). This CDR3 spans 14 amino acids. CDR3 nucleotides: TGTGCCAGCAGCCCCGTGGGCGGAAGTTATGGCTACACCTTC. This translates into CASSPVGGSYGYTF.

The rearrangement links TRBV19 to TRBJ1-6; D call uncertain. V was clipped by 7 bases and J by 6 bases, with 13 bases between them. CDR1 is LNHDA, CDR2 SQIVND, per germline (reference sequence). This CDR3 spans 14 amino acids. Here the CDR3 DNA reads TGTGCCAGTACCCCACCGGGCAGTAATTCACCCCTCCACTTT. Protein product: CASTPPGSNSPLHF.

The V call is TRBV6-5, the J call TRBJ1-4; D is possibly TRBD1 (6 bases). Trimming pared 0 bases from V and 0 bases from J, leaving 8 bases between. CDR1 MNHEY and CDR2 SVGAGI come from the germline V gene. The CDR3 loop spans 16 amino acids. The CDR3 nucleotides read TGTGCCAGCAGTTACTCGAAGGGGGCAACTAATGAAAAACTGTTTTTT. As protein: CASSYSKGATNEKLFF.

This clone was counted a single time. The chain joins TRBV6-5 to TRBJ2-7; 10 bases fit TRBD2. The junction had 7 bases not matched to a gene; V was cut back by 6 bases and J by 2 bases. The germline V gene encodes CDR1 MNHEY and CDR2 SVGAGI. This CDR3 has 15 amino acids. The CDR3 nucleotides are TGTGCCAGCAGACCCCGGCTAGCGGGGGCCTACGAGCAGTACTTC. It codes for CASRPRLAGAYEQYF.

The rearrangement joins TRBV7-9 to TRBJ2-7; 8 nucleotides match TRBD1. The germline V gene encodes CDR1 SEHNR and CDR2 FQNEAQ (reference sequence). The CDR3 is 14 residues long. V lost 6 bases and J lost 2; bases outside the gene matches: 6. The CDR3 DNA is TGTGCCAGCAGTTACCGGGACAGGACCTACGAGCAGTACTTC. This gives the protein CASSYRDRTYEQYF.

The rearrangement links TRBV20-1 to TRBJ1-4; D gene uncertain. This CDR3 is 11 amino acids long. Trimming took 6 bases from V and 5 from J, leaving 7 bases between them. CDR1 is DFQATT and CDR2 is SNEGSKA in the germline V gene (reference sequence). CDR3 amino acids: CSAPLNEKLFF. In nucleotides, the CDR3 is TGCAGTGCCCCTTTGAATGAAAAACTGTTTTTT.

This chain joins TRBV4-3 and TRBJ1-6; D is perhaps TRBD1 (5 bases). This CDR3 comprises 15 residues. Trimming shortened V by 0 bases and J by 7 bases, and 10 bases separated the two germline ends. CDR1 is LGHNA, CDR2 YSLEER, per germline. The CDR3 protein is CASSQDPQGNSPLHF. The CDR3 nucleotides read TGCGCCAGCAGCCAAGATCCCCAGGGCAATTCACCCCTCCACTTT.

CDR3 DNA: TGCGCCAGCAGCCAGAGGGGGGCCATCACAGATACGCAGTATTTT. It translates to CASSQRGAITDTQYF. The V and J genes are TRBV4-1 and TRBJ2-3; D assignment may be TRBD1 or TRBD2 (6 bases each). Germline CDR1 and CDR2: MGHRA and YSYEKL. The CDR3 extends over 15 amino acids. Trimming stripped 3 bases from V and 2 bases from J, with 12 bases between.